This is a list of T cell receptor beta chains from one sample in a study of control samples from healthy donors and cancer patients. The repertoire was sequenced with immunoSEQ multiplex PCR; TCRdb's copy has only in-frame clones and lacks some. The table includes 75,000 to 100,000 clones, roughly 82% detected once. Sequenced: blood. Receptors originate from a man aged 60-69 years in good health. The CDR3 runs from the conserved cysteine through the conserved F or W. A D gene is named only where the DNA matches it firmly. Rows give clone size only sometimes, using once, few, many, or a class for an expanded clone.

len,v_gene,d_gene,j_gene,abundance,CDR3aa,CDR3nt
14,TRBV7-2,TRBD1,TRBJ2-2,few,CASSSDRVVRELFF,TGTGCCAGCAGCTCGGACAGGGTGGTCAGGGAGCTGTTTTTT
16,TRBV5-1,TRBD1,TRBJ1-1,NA,CASSPGQGPLNTEAFF,TGCGCCAGCAGCCCCGGACAGGGGCCCTTGAACACTGAAGCTTTCTTT
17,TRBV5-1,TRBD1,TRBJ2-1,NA,CASSSGQQGVEYNEQFF,TGCGCCAGCAGCTCGGGACAGCAGGGGGTTGAATACAATGAGCAGTTCTTC
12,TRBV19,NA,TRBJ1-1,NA,CATIREYTEAFF,TGTGCCACCATACGGGAGTACACTGAAGCTTTCTTT
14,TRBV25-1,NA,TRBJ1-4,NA,CASSRTATNEKLFF,TGTGCCAGCAGTAGGACAGCAACTAATGAAAAACTGTTTTTT
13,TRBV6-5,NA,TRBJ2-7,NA,CASSFSSPYEQYF,TGTGCCAGCAGTTTTTCCTCTCCCTACGAGCAGTACTTC
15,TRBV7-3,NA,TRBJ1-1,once,CASSLISGGSTEAFF,TGTGCCAGCAGCTTAATATCGGGAGGAAGCACTGAAGCTTTCTTT
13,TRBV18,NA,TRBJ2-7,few,CASSPKEELGQYF,TGTGCCAGCTCACCAAAGGAGGAGCTAGGGCAGTACTTC
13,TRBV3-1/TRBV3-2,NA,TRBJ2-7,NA,CASSQDVSYEQYF,TGTGCCAGCAGCCAAGATGTCAGCTACGAGCAGTACTTC
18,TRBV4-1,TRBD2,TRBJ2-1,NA,CASSQRIMRGGSYNEQFF,TGCGCCAGCAGCCAACGAATCATGCGGGGGGGCTCCTACAATGAGCAGTTCTTC
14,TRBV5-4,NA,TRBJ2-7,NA,CASRSGGVSYEQYF,TGTGCCAGCAGATCAGGAGGGGTGAGCTACGAGCAGTACTTC
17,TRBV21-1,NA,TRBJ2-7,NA,CASSTCQGVNIEYEQYF,TGTGCCAGCAGCACCTGTCAGGGGGTAAATATTGAGTACGAGCAGTACTTC
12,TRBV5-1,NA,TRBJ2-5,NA,CASEDGFETQYF,TGCGCCAGTGAGGACGGGTTTGAGACCCAGTACTTC
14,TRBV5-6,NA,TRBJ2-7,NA,CASVGVGPSYEQYF,TGTGCCAGCGTTGGGGTCGGTCCCTCCTACGAGCAGTACTTC
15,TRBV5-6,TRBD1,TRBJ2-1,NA,CASSLNRGPYNEQFF,TGTGCCAGCAGTTTAAACAGGGGACCCTACAATGAGCAGTTCTTC
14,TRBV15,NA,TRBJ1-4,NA,CATSYWGANEKLFF,TGTGCCACCAGCTACTGGGGGGCTAATGAAAAACTGTTTTTT
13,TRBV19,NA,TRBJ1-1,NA,CASSIVRGDEAFF,TGTGCCAGTAGTATAGTCAGGGGCGATGAAGCTTTCTTT
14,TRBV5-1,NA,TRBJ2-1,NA,CASSLDGNDNEQFF,TGCGCCAGCAGCTTGGATGGAAATGACAATGAGCAGTTCTTC
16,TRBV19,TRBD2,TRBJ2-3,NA,CASSTLIAGATDTQYF,TGTGCCAGTAGTACTTTGATAGCGGGAGCCACAGATACGCAGTATTTT
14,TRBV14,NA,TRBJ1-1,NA,CASSPNGGNTEAFF,TGTGCCAGCAGCCCGAATGGGGGGAACACTGAAGCTTTCTTT
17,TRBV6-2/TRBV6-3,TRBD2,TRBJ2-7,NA,CASSYGWLRREGREQYF,TGTGCCAGCAGTTACGGTTGGTTGAGGCGGGAGGGCCGCGAGCAGTACTTC
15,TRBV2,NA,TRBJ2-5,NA,CASSERRGIGETQYF,TGTGCCAGCAGTGAAAGGAGGGGGATTGGAGAGACCCAGTACTTC
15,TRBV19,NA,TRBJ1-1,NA,CASSHRKGQRAEAFF,TGTGCCAGTAGCCACAGAAAGGGGCAAAGGGCTGAAGCTTTCTTT
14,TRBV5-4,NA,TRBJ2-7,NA,CASSLVGGLDEQYF,TGTGCCAGCAGCTTGGTGGGGGGGCTGGACGAGCAGTACTTC
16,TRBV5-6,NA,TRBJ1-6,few,CASSPLGGTGDSPLHF,TGTGCCAGCAGCCCCTTGGGGGGCACTGGGGATTCACCCCTCCACTTT
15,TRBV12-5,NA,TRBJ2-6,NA,CASAPRGTGANVLTF,TGTGCTAGTGCCCCGAGGGGAACTGGGGCCAACGTCCTGACTTTC
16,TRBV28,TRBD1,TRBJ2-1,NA,CASSSTGGSWLNEQFF,TGTGCCAGCAGTTCTACAGGGGGCAGCTGGTTAAATGAGCAGTTCTTC
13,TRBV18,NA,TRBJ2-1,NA,CASSPRDGGEQFF,TGTGCCAGCTCACCGAGGGACGGGGGTGAGCAGTTCTTC
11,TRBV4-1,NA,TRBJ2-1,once,CASSQSSEQFF,TGCGCCAGCAGCCAATCCAGTGAGCAGTTCTTC
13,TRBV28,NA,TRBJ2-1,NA,CASRPPSILGQFF,TGTGCCAGCAGACCCCCCTCGATCCTAGGGCAGTTCTTC
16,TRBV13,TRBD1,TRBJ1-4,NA,CASSLYRGRANEKLFF,TGTGCCAGCAGCTTGTACAGGGGGCGGGCTAATGAAAAACTGTTTTTT
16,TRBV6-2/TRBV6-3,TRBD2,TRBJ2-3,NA,CASSWTSGAGGDTQYF,TGTGCCAGCAGTTGGACTAGCGGGGCCGGAGGAGATACGCAGTATTTT
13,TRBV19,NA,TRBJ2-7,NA,CASMGGGRSEQYF,TGTGCCTCAATGGGAGGGGGTCGGTCCGAGCAGTACTTC
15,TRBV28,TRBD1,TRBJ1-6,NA,CASSRGQGHNSPLHF,TGTGCCAGCAGCAGGGGACAGGGCCATAATTCACCCCTCCACTTT
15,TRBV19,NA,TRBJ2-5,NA,CASTSLYGQKETQYF,TGTGCCAGTACCTCACTCTATGGACAGAAAGAGACCCAGTACTTC
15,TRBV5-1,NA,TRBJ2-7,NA,CASSSGGGGNGEQYF,TGCGCCAGCAGCTCGGGGGGAGGGGGCAATGGCGAGCAGTACTTC
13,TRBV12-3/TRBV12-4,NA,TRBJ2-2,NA,CASSLGGRGELFF,TGTGCCAGCAGTTTGGGGGGTAGAGGGGAGCTGTTTTTT
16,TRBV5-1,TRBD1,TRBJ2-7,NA,CASSPKGTVGSYEQYF,TGCGCCAGCAGCCCGAAGGGGACAGTGGGCTCCTACGAGCAGTACTTC
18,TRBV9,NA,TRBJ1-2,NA,CASSVRIGVGGGNYGYTF,TGTGCCAGCAGCGTACGAATTGGGGTCGGCGGAGGGAACTATGGCTACACCTTC
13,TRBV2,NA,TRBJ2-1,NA,CASSEAPYREQFF,TGTGCCAGCAGTGAAGCGCCCTACCGAGAGCAGTTCTTC
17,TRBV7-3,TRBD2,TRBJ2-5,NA,CASSAGTSGGAGETQYF,TGTGCCAGCAGTGCCGGGACTAGCGGGGGGGCCGGAGAGACCCAGTACTTC